The 30 T cell receptor beta chains listed next were all sequenced from one sample in a study of tumor-infiltrating lymphocytes in primary liver carcinoma. Production of TCR beta cDNA used approximately 0.45 ug total RNA together with a constant-region primer. Slightly modified ARM-PCR with three nested multiplex PCR rounds yielded TCR beta libraries. The first two PCR rounds used TRBV1-TRBV30 forward primers with a C-beta reverse primer, about 10 cycles each. TCRdb processed the multiplex PCR reads anew with MiXCR; each CDR3 protein has one entry. The sample contains approximately 310,000 distinct CDR3 sequences, over 55% of which appear only once. Unsorted whole blood yielded blood RNA, and germline DNA was extracted as well. The sample consisted of peripheral blood. The receptors shown here come from a man aged 40-49 years with primary liver carcinoma and hepatitis B virus infection.

The CDR3 sequence is CSVEVRGPKNIQYF. DNA for the CDR3: TGCAGCGTTGAGGTGCGAGGCCCCAAAAACATTCAGTACTTC. V gene TRBV29-1 combines with J gene TRBJ2-4; D is uncertain. This CDR3 has 14 amino acids. Germline CDR1 and CDR2: SQVTM and ANQGSEA. The V gene lost 3 bases and the J gene lost 2 bases, with 11 bases spanning the gap. Full variable domain (remainder filled in from reference TRBV29-1 and TRBJ2-4): SAVISQKPSRDICQRGTSLTIQCQVDSQVTMMFWYRQQPGQSLTLIATANQGSEATYESGFVIDKFPISRPNLTFSTLTVSNMSPEDSSIYLCSVEVRGPKNIQYFGAGTRLSVL.

This clonotype was counted between two and nine times. An end of the junction does not agree with germline; a read error may underlie this. The chain has TRBV6-1 and TRBJ2-1, with 8 bases matching TRBD2. CDR3 size: 14 residues. The germline V gene has CDR1 MNHNS and CDR2 SASEGT. The CDR3 nucleotides are TGTGCCAGCTCGAAGAACGCGGGGGGTAATGAGGAGTTCTTC. Translation gives CASSKNAGGNEEFF.

As regards this clonotype: This may arise from a read error, as a much more abundant clone is one base away. This chain connects TRBV6-1 to TRBJ2-4, with D possibly matching TRBD2 (6 bases). Germline CDR1 and CDR2: MNHNS and SASEGT. The CDR3 has 18 residues. This CDR3 reads CASSRAMVGGTAKNIQHF. In DNA, the CDR3 is TGTGCCAGCAGTCGCGCTATGGTTGGAGGGACGGCCAAAAACATTCAGCACTTC.

About this clonotype: A much larger clone differs from this one at a single base, so this may be a read error. The chain employs TRBV6-5 and TRBJ2-6; 7 bases are a match to TRBD1. Germline V gene lookup returns CDR1 MNHEY and CDR2 SVGAGI. The CDR3 contains 15 residues. CDR3 nucleotides: TGTGCCAGCAGTGCCAGGGGGTCTGGGGCCGACGTCCTGACTTTC. Residues: CASSARGSGADVLTF.

Comment on this clonotype: This may be a read error, as it is one base from a much larger clone. This rearrangement joins TRBV12-3 or TRBV12-4 to TRBJ1-2, with D possibly being TRBD1 (5 bases). The CDR3 has 15 residues. CDR3 in DNA: TGTGCCAGCAGCTTAGGTGGGGGGAACGCGGCGGGCTTCACCTTC. It is translated as CASSLGGGNAAGFTF.

Concerning this clonotype: Just one base apart from a much larger clone, this may be a read error. The rearrangement uses TRBV29-1 and TRBJ1-5; TRBD1 matches 10 bases. Germline CDR1 reads SQVTM; CDR2 reads ANQGSEA. This CDR3 contains 14 residues. V lost 7 bases, J lost 4 bases, and 7 bases stayed unmatched. The CDR3 DNA sequence: TGCAGCGCTGGGGGGGACAGGGGTAATCAGCCCCAGCATTTT. As protein: CSAGGDRGNQPQHF.

There are many counts of this clonotype. V gene TRBV6-5 combines with J gene TRBJ2-5; 9 bases line up with TRBD2. Trimming at V came to 0 bases and at J to 4 bases, leaving 6 bases not matched to a gene. This CDR3 has 16 amino acids. The germline V gene has CDR1 MNHEY and CDR2 SVGAGI. CDR3 nucleotide sequence: TGTGCCAGCAGTTACTCTGTACTAGCGGGTATAGAGACCCAGTACTTC. It specifies CASSYSVLAGIETQYF.

Concerning this clonotype: A much larger clone is a single base away; this may be a read error. The V and J genes are TRBV4-3 and TRBJ2-1, with D possibly matching TRBD1 (5 bases). This CDR3 comprises 17 residues. Germline V lookup: CDR1 LGHNA, CDR2 YSLEER. For the CDR3, the DNA is TGCGCCAGCAGCCCTAAGGATGGGGCCCCATCCTACAATGAGCGGTTCTTC. Its protein product is CASSPKDGAPSYNERFF.

On this clonotype itself: The junction and the germline gene differ at one end; a read error may be behind it. This chain uses TRBV29-1 with TRBJ2-5; tentatively, D is TRBD2 (7 bases). The CDR3 consists of 14 residues. The germline CDR1 and CDR2 sequences are SQVTM and ANQGSEA. Here the CDR3 DNA reads TGCGGCGTGGACAAGGTTGGGGGGGCAGAGACCCAGTACTTC. It codes for CGVDKVGGAETQYF.

Of note for this clonotype: It may be a read error: a sequence one base away is much more abundant. The genes are TRBV5-5 and TRBJ1-1; D remains ambiguous. Between the trimmed V and J ends, which lost 4 bases and 1 base, there was a span of 8 bases. The CDR3 extends over 13 amino acids. Germline V gives CDR1 SGHKS, CDR2 YYEKEE (reference sequence). The CDR3 DNA reads as TGTGCCAGCAGCCGGTCGGGGAACACTGAAGCTTTCTTT. Its translation is CASSRSGNTEAFF. Looking up the rest from reference TRBV5-5 and TRBJ1-1 gives the full variable domain: DAGVTQSPTHLIKTRGQQVTLRCSPISGHKSVSWYQQVLGQGPQFIFQYYEKEERGRGNFPDRFSARQFPNYSSELNVNALLLGDSALYLCASSRSGNTEAFFGQGTRLTVV.

This clonotype was seen many times. The chain joins TRBV10-3 to TRBJ2-6; D perhaps matches TRBD1 (5 bases). Trimming took 6 bases from V and 2 from J, leaving 14 bases between them. Germline CDR1 and CDR2: ENHRY and SYGVKD. The CDR3 runs to 16 residues. Written as DNA, the CDR3 is TGTGCCATCAGCGTGGGGCCGACAGCTGGGGCCAACGTCCTGACTTTC. It yields the protein CAISVGPTAGANVLTF.

This clonotype was detected many times. The chain is built from TRBV25-1 and TRBJ2-7; the D call may be TRBD1 or TRBD2 (5 bases each). The length of the CDR3 is 14 residues. Trimming shortened V by 3 bases and J by 1 base, and 10 bases separated the two germline ends. Germline assignment: CDR1 MGHDK and CDR2 SYGVNS. CDR3 region: CASSEGEKSYEQYF. The CDR3 DNA sequence: TGTGCCAGCAGTGAGGGGGAGAAGTCCTACGAGCAGTACTTC.

To note about this clonotype: Given a much more abundant clone one base away, this may be a read error. CDR3 nucleotide sequence: TGTGCCAGCAGCCTCTCGGGGACTAGCGGGGTTGCTAGCACAGATACGCAGTATTTT. It codes for CASSLSGTSGVASTDTQYF. The chain links TRBV4-2 to TRBJ2-3, with 13 bases identical to TRBD2. J lost 0 bases, V lost 4 bases, and 10 bases had no gene match. The CDR3 is 19 amino acids. Germline CDR1 reads LGHNA; CDR2 reads YNFKEQ.

Points on this clonotype: This sequence may be a read error, since a much larger clone differs from it by one base. This chain connects TRBV6-2 or TRBV6-3 to TRBJ1-2; the D gene is possibly TRBD1 (5 bases). Germline V gives CDR1 MNHEY, CDR2 SVGEGT. V was clipped by 5 bases and J by 6 bases, with 28 bases between them. The length of the CDR3 is 18 residues. The CDR3 protein is CASSPPQGFGIGSDGYTF. Written as DNA, the CDR3 is TGTGCCAGCAGTCCTCCTCAGGGTTTTGGAATCGGGTCGGATGGCTACACCTTC.

As regards this clonotype: A much larger clone lies a single base off, so this may be a read error. V gene TRBV4-2 combines with J gene TRBJ2-7, with 7 bases identical to TRBD2. The CDR3 sequence is 15 residues long. CDR1 is LGHNA, CDR2 YNFKEQ, per germline. After removal of 1 base from V and 4 bases from J, the junction contained 7 bases not matched to a gene. The DNA for the CDR3 is TGTGCCAGCAGCCAAGCTATGGGGGGGAATTACGAGCAGTACTTC. Translating it yields CASSQAMGGNYEQYF.

Regarding this clonotype: It may be a read error: a sequence one base away is much more abundant. CDR3 DNA: TGCAGCGTTGGGGGACAGTCCTTCGAGCAGTACTTC. This translates into CSVGGQSFEQYF. The J gene is TRBJ2-7, the V gene TRBV29-1; 7 nucleotides match TRBD1. The CDR3 totals 12 residues. Per germline, CDR1 SQVTM and CDR2 ANQGSEA.

This clonotype was detected many times. CDR3 nucleotide sequence: TGTGCCATCAGGCCGGGACTAGCGGGAGTCAATGAGCAGTTCTTC. Its translation: CAIRPGLAGVNEQFF. The chain carries TRBV10-3 and TRBJ2-1, with 14 bases fitting TRBD2. This CDR3 is built from 15 residues. V was pared by 6 bases and J by 6 bases, with 4 bases of the junction left unmatched. Looked up from germline, CDR1 is ENHRY and CDR2 is SYGVKD.

J is TRBJ2-2 and V is TRBV20-1, with D possibly matching TRBD2 (6 bases). Per the germline V gene, CDR1 is DFQATT and CDR2 is SNEGSKA (reference sequence). The CDR3 totals 16 residues. Trimming cost V 1 base and J 0 bases, with 12 bases left between them. CDR3 DNA sequence: TGCAGTGCTAGAGCGCTCGGGACTTCGAACACCGGGGAGCTGTTTTTT. It translates to CSARALGTSNTGELFF.

Turning to this clonotype: Mismatch with germline at one junction end may stem from a read error. V gene TRBV7-8 combines with J gene TRBJ2-6; either TRBD1 or TRBD2 may supply D (5 bases each). The CDR3 has 16 amino acids. The germline CDR1 and CDR2 sequences are SGHVS and FQNEAQ. The CDR3 DNA sequence: TGTACCAGCAGCTCCCCCGAGGGCTCTGGGGCCAACATCCTGACTTTC. It yields the protein CTSSSPEGSGANILTF.

This clonotype was seen repeatedly, ten times or more. This sequence joins TRBV6-2 or TRBV6-3 and TRBJ2-3; unclear D gene. This CDR3 is 11 amino acids long. Trimming shortened V by 4 bases and J by 4 bases, and 3 bases separated the two germline ends. Looked up from germline, CDR1 is MNHEY and CDR2 is SVGEGT. CDR3 in DNA: TGTGCCAGCAGTTCGGCAGATACGCAGTATTTT. Encoded protein: CASSSADTQYF.

To note about this clonotype: One end of the junction fails to match germline, which may point to a read error. The chain couples TRBV6-1 to TRBJ2-1; 8 bases align to TRBD2. The CDR3 loop spans 15 amino acids. Germline-derived CDR1 and CDR2 are MNHNS and SASEGT. CDR3 residues: CASSEVGLAYKEQFF. CDR3 coding DNA: TGTGCCAGCAGTGAAGTTGGACTAGCTTACAAAGAGCAGTTCTTC.

The gene calls are TRBV5-4 and TRBJ2-1, with D maybe TRBD2 (5 bases). Germline CDR1 is SGHNT and CDR2 is YYREEE (reference sequence). CDR3 length equals 15 residues. The V and J ends lost 6 bases and 0 bases respectively, with 13 bases between them. The CDR3 DNA reads TGTGCCAGCAATTCACTAGAAACCTCCTACAATGAGCAGTTCTTC. Translating gives CASNSLETSYNEQFF.

This clonotype was recorded once. This may come from a read error, since a much larger clone is one base off. This chain links TRBV5-4 with TRBJ2-7; 13 bases are shared with TRBD2. CDR1 and CDR2 (germline): SGHNT, YYREEE (reference sequence). The CDR3 totals 15 residues. CDR3 loop: CASSPGLAGEDEQCF. For the CDR3, the DNA is TGTGCCAGCAGCCCCGGACTAGCGGGAGAGGACGAGCAGTGCTTC.

Worth noting for this clonotype: An end of the junction does not agree with germline; a read error may underlie this. The rearrangement joins TRBV7-8 to TRBJ2-2; a possible D gene is TRBD2 (5 bases). Germline V gene sequence: CDR1 SGHVS, CDR2 FQNEAQ. The CDR3 runs 12 residues. CDR3 sequence: CASSWASGELFF. In DNA, the CDR3 is TGTGCCAGCAGCTGGGCCTCCGGGGAACTGTTTTTT.

This clonotype appeared a few times. The CDR3 loop is CASSSRVGSPLHF. The CDR3 bases are TGTGCCAGCAGCTCCAGGGTAGGGTCACCCCTCCACTTT. The rearrangement joins TRBV5-6 to TRBJ1-6; the D gene is possibly TRBD1 (5 bases). CDR3 length equals 13 residues. Between the trimmed V and J ends, which lost 3 bases and 10 bases, there was a span of 11 bases. The germline CDR1 and CDR2 sequences are SGHDT and YYEEEE.

A note on this clonotype: With a much larger clone just one base away, this may be a read error. This sequence joins TRBV6-2 or TRBV6-3 and TRBJ2-7; D may match TRBD1 or TRBD2 (5 bases each). V was pared by 8 bases and J by 2 bases, with 13 bases between. Germline CDR1 and CDR2: MNHEY and SVGEGT. CDR3 length: 13 residues. The chain's CDR3 is CASGGTDAYEQYF. DNA for the CDR3: TGTGCCAGCGGTGGGACGGATGCCTACGAGCAGTACTTC.

This clonotype was recorded a few times. The chain has TRBV4-2 and TRBJ2-2; D remains unclear. V was pared by 3 bases and J by 6 bases, with 8 bases between. The CDR3 covers 13 residues. CDR1 is LGHNA and CDR2 is YNFKEQ in the germline V gene. The CDR3 region is CASSHDTAGELFF. Written as DNA, the CDR3 is TGTGCCAGCAGCCACGACACGGCCGGGGAGCTGTTTTTT.

Concerning this clonotype itself: With a much larger clone just one base away, this may be a read error. The rearrangement uses TRBV5-5 and TRBJ2-3; TRBD1 aligns across 8 bases. Trimming took 1 base from V and 5 from J; bases not matched to a gene: 9. Germline V CDR1 and CDR2: SGHKS, YYEKEE (reference sequence). The CDR3 is 16 amino acids. The DNA of the CDR3 is TGTGCCAGCAGCTTGTACGCTGGGACAGGCATAGATACGCAGTATTTT. Translation gives CASSLYAGTGIDTQYF.

About this clonotype: With a much larger clone just one base away, this may be a read error. V gene TRBV5-4 combines with J gene TRBJ2-3; D call uncertain. Trimming pared 4 bases from V and 2 bases from J, leaving 11 bases between. The CDR3 is 14 residues long. Germline CDR1 and CDR2: SGHNT and YYREEE (reference sequence). The chain's CDR3 is CASSSRWDTDTQYF. The CDR3 DNA sequence: TGTGCCAGCAGCAGTAGATGGGACACAGATACGCAGTATTTT.

Details on this clonotype: This may arise from a read error, as a much more abundant clone is one base away. The rearrangement links TRBV6-1 to TRBJ2-3; unclear D gene. The CDR3 has 11 residues. The germline V gene encodes CDR1 MNHNS and CDR2 SASEGT. DNA of the CDR3: TGTGCCAGCACGTATGCAGGAACGCGGTATTTT. Its translation: CASTYAGTRYF.